This T cell receptor beta chain was captured by sequencing in a study of blood T cell repertoires in COVID-19. At the level of the study: The study drew acute and convalescent COVID-19 samples from the United States, Italy and Spain. PBMCs, B-cell-depleted T cells, or T cells provided the cDNA or gDNA that made up the material.

Germline V gene data show CDR1 as SGHNT and CDR2 as YENEEA. The junction had 8 bases not matched to a gene; V was cut back by 7 bases and J by 4 bases. There are 15 residues in the CDR3. The authors' processing: Amplified reference gene primers provided the basis for estimating nucleated cell counts. The repertoire was sequenced with immunoSEQ multiplex PCR; TCRdb's copy has only in-frame clones and lacks some. V and J calls and clone size are copied from that table; D and trimming were computed from the DNA. Of about 59,000 clones listed, less than 80% are singletons. Sequenced material: peripheral blood. This chain joins TRBV11-3 and TRBJ2-1; 9 bases agree with TRBD2. The origin of this receptor is a man in his 60s with acute or convalescent COVID-19. The chain's CDR3 is CASTPSGAPYNEQFF. For the CDR3, the DNA is TGTGCCAGCACCCCTAGCGGGGCCCCTTACAATGAGCAGTTCTTC.